This paragraph reports one TCR beta chain. The repertoire was sequenced with immunoSEQ multiplex PCR; TCRdb's copy has only in-frame clones and lacks some. Here the sample spans roughly 400,000 clones, approximately 90% being singletons. This specimen belongs to a study of blood T cell repertoires in COVID-19. V shed 4 bases and J shed 14 bases, with 16 bases lying between them. Germline V CDR1 and CDR2: SGHRS, YFSETQ. The CDR3 is 12 residues long. Material: PBMCs or T cells enriched from blood (not recorded which). This clonotype was sampled from a woman aged 40-49 years who had been exposed to COVID-19. The chain uses TRBV5-1 and TRBJ2-1, with a tentative D call TRBD1 (7 bases). In DNA, the CDR3 is TGCGCCAGCAGCCCAACAGGGGAGGTCGAGTTCTTC. Its translation: CASSPTGEVEFF.